This paragraph reports one T cell receptor (beta chain). CDR3 length: 17 residues. V was shortened by 4 bases and J by 4 bases, with 19 bases between the two germline ends. Germline V gives CDR1 MGHRA, CDR2 YSYEKL. TCRB immunosequencing input was roughly 500 nanograms of biopsy DNA per sample. Here immunoSEQ multiplex PCR was the method, and the copy in TCRdb shows in-frame clones only, minus some. This sample carries about 15,000 clones, roughly three fifths of them seen once, and the ten largest clones take 6.5%. The data stem from a study of T cell repertoires in ileal Crohn's disease. In the study overall: About half of patients got postoperative therapy: under 12 thiopurines, approximately 18 anti-TNF.

J is TRBJ1-4 and V is TRBV4-1; D may be TRBD1 (5 bases). Source material: ileal tissue. The clonotype was recovered from an adult with Crohn's disease. As DNA, the CDR3 is TGCGCCAGCAGCCCGGGACTCGGGCTCGGGATTAATGAAAAACTGTTTTTT. Translated: CASSPGLGLGINEKLFF.